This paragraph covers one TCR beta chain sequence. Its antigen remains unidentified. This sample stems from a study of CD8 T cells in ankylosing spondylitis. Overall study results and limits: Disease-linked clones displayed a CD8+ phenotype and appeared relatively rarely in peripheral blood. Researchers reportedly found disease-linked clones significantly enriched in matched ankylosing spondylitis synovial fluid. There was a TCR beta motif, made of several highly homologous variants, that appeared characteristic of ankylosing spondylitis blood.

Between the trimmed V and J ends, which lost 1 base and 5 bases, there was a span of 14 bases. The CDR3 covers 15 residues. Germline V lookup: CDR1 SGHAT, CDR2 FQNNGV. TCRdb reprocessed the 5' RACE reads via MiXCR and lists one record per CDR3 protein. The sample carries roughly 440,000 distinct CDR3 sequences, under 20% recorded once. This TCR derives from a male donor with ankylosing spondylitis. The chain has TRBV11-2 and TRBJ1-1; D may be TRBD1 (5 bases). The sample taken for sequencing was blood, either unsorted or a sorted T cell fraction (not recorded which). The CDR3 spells CASSLVRGGRTEAFF. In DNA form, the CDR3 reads TGTGCCAGCAGCTTAGTTAGGGGAGGGAGGACTGAAGCTTTCTTT.